The sequence of this T cell receptor beta chain was determined in a study of PD-1 blockade in mismatch repair-deficient tumors. General study points: Tumor-resident clones, often undetectable pretreatment in blood, expanded then contracted after pembrolizumab.

Using immunoSEQ multiplex PCR, the repertoire was profiled, and TCRdb retains in-frame clones only, with some absent. The sample shows 70,000 to 95,000 clones, more than 80% of them seen only once. In the case of this clone: The antigen remains unidentified.

A few pembrolizumab responders had their TCRs sequenced. Per the germline V gene, CDR1 is SGHRS and CDR2 is YFSETQ. The CDR3 totals 15 residues. The junction had 1 base not matched to a gene; V was cut back by 0 bases and J by 3 bases. The chain has TRBV5-1 and TRBJ2-2; 8 bases are a match to TRBD2. The source is an adult with mismatch repair-deficient cancer. Sequenced material: peripheral blood, taken 44 weeks after starting pembrolizumab. CDR3 residues: CASSLELADTGELFF. The CDR3 nucleotides are TGCGCCAGCAGCTTGGAACTAGCGGACACCGGGGAGCTGTTTTTT.